This T cell receptor beta chain comes out of a study of blood T cells in healthy people across ages. This clonotype was seen just once. Its target is not known. A second PCR, run for roughly 7 to 11 cycles, used a sample-barcoded 5' primer plus a J-beta primer mix. All cDNA molecules were each tagged by a template-switch adaptor with 12 random nucleotides. TCRdb independently ran MiXCR on the 5' RACE reads; one entry per CDR3 protein. The sample holds approximately 600,000 distinct CDR3 sequences, about 54% seen once. The CDR3 contains 18 residues. The trim removed 0 bases at V and 1 base at J, leaving 9 bases unmatched. Germline loops: CDR1 SGDLS, CDR2 YYNGEE. Study-wide results and limits: More naive CD4+ cells and higher diversity marked long-lived donors relative to aged donors. A strong correlation between TCR beta diversity and naive T cell percentage was seen. Using unsorted PBMCs precluded a conclusive naive versus antigen-experienced comparison.

The sequenced sample consisted of blood. This chain connects TRBV9 to TRBJ2-5, with 10 bases identical to TRBD1. The clonotype comes from a man in his sixties in good health. The CDR3 region is CASSVAPGTGARQETQYF. The CDR3 DNA reads as TGTGCCAGCAGCGTAGCCCCCGGGACAGGGGCCCGCCAAGAGACCCAGTACTTC.